Listed below are T cell receptor beta chains from one sample, sequenced in a study of blood T cell repertoires in COVID-19. TCRdb's copy holds only in-frame clones and misses some; the assay was immunoSEQ multiplex PCR. Among about 180,000 clones listed, approximately 80% were seen once. Sequencing was carried out using peripheral blood. These receptors came from a human donor in a cohort sampled during active COVID-19. Both conserved end residues are part of each CDR3. D genes are given only for firm matches. Clone size, where shown, is once, few, many, or a class for clones that have expanded.

J gene: TRBJ2-1; D gene: TRBD1; V gene: TRBV19; clone size: -; CDR3 DNA: TGTGCCAGTAGTATAGTTCTACAAACAGGGGGTGAGCAGTTCTTC; CDR3 protein: CASSIVLQTGGEQFF
J gene: TRBJ2-1; D gene: -; V gene: TRBV9; clone size: few; CDR3 DNA: TGTGCCAGCAGCGTAAGTGGGGGGAGTTCCTACAATGAGCAGTTCTTC; CDR3 protein: CASSVSGGSSYNEQFF
J gene: TRBJ1-1; D gene: -; V gene: TRBV5-5; clone size: -; CDR3 DNA: TGTGCCAGCAGCGGGACTGCGAACACTGAAGCTTTCTTT; CDR3 protein: CASSGTANTEAFF
J gene: TRBJ2-5; D gene: -; V gene: TRBV2; clone size: -; CDR3 DNA: TGTGCCAGCAGTGAACAATCAGGGGACGAGACCCAGTACTTC; CDR3 protein: CASSEQSGDETQYF
J gene: TRBJ2-5; D gene: TRBD1; V gene: TRBV20-1; clone size: few; CDR3 DNA: TGCAGTGCTAGTAGGGATGGGACAGGGGGTACAGAGACCCAGTACTTC; CDR3 protein: CSASRDGTGGTETQYF
J gene: TRBJ1-4; D gene: -; V gene: TRBV7-9; clone size: -; CDR3 DNA: TGTGCCAGCAGCTTAGCGCAGGGGAGTGAAAAACTGTTTTTT; CDR3 protein: CASSLAQGSEKLFF
J gene: TRBJ1-1; D gene: -; V gene: TRBV10-3; clone size: -; CDR3 DNA: TGTGCCATCAGGATAACAGAGAACACTGAAGCTTTCTTT; CDR3 protein: CAIRITENTEAFF
J gene: TRBJ1-6; D gene: -; V gene: TRBV7-9; clone size: -; CDR3 DNA: TGTGCCAGCAGCCCCAGCGGGATGCATGCGGATTCACCCCTCCACTTT; CDR3 protein: CASSPSGMHADSPLHF
J gene: TRBJ2-7; D gene: TRBD2; V gene: TRBV5-6; clone size: -; CDR3 DNA: TGTGCCAGCAGCCTCCCCGGCGGGAGGTTCTACGAGCAGTACTTC; CDR3 protein: CASSLPGGRFYEQYF
J gene: TRBJ1-5; D gene: TRBD1; V gene: TRBV7-3; clone size: -; CDR3 DNA: TGTGCCAACGACAGGGACCTTTTCAATAGCAATCAGCCCCAGCATTTT; CDR3 protein: CANDRDLFNSNQPQHF
J gene: TRBJ2-7; D gene: -; V gene: TRBV4-2; clone size: -; CDR3 DNA: TGTGCCAGCAACCCGAACCCCGGGTTTTACGAGCAGTACTTC; CDR3 protein: CASNPNPGFYEQYF
J gene: TRBJ2-1; D gene: TRBD2; V gene: TRBV7-7; clone size: -; CDR3 DNA: TGTGCCAGCAGCCTGGTGGCTAGCGGCTACAATGAGCAGTTCTTC; CDR3 protein: CASSLVASGYNEQFF